This T cell receptor (beta chain) was captured in a study of blood T cells in healthy people across ages. On this clonotype: Its specificity is not known.

A second roughly 6 to 12 cycle PCR used barcoded and J-beta primers. A single record per CDR3 protein comes from TCRdb applying MiXCR to the 5' RACE reads. The repertoire holds about 970,000 distinct CDR3 sequences, with about 51% as singletons. Germline assignment: CDR1 GTSNPN and CDR2 SVGIG (reference sequence). The ends were cut back, 8 bases at V and 1 base at J, with 10 bases in the middle. This CDR3 has 12 amino acids. Study-wide findings and caveats: Diversity was higher, and naive CD4+ cells more numerous, in long-lived donors than in aged donors.

V usage is TRBV30 and J usage is TRBJ2-3; a weak D match, TRBD2 (6 bases). What was sequenced was blood. This clonotype was obtained from a woman aged 60-70 years in good health. The CDR3 DNA sequence: TGTGCCGGCGGGACCCGCACAGATACGCAGTATTTT. It translates to CAGGTRTDTQYF. The variable domain in full, completed from reference TRBV30 and TRBJ2-3, reads SQTIHQWPATLVQPVGSPLSLECTVEGTSNPNLYWYRQAAGRGLQLLFYSVGIGQISSEVPQNLSASRPQDRQFILSSKKLLLSDSGFYLCAGGTRTDTQYFGPGTRLTVL.